This T cell receptor (beta chain) was sequenced in a study of Graves' ophthalmopathy and Graves' hyperthyroidism. This clonotype was detected many times. From germline, CDR1 is MNHEY and CDR2 SVGEGT. V lost 7 bases, J lost 3 bases, and 13 bases lay in between. The CDR3 loop spans 13 amino acids. RNA transcripts yielded amplified TCR beta CDR3 regions. RT-PCR was first run with HTBI primers, then multiplex PCR in a second round. MiXCR, applied by TCRdb to the multiplex PCR reads, yields one record per CDR3 protein. Of 400,000 or so distinct CDR3 sequences listed, roughly 15% are singletons. Certain patients were not enrolled. These were patients with other autoimmune diseases, uncontrolled infections, pregnancy or lactation. Fresh peripheral blood, about 9.3 ml, was the PBMC source.

The origin of this receptor is an adult woman with stable Graves' hyperthyroidism. The V call is TRBV6-2 or TRBV6-3, the J call TRBJ2-7; D unresolved. The sequencing sample was made of peripheral blood. The CDR3 nucleotides read TGTGCCAGCATGGGCCAAGACCGCTACGAGCAGTACTTC. Its translation: CASMGQDRYEQYF.